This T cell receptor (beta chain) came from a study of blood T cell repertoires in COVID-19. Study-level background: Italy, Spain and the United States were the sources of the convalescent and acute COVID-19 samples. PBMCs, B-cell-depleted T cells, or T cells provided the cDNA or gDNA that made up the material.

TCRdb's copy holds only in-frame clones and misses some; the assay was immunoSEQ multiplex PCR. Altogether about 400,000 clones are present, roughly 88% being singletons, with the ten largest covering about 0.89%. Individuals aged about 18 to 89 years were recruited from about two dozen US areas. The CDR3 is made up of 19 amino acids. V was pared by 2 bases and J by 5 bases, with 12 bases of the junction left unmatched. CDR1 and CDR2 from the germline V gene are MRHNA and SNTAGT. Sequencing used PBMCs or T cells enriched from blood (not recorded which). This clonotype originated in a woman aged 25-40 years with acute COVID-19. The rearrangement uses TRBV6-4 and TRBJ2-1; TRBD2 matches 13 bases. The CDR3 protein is CASSDPSTSGGAQDNEQFF. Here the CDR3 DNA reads TGTGCCAGCAGTGACCCAAGTACTAGCGGGGGGGCCCAGGACAATGAGCAGTTCTTC.